This T cell receptor beta chain was observed in a study of blood T cell repertoires in COVID-19. Study background: Sites in the United States, Italy and Spain provided acute and convalescent COVID-19 samples. T cells, B-cell-depleted T cells, or PBMCs provided the cDNA or gDNA that served as material.

Using immunoSEQ multiplex PCR, the repertoire was profiled, and TCRdb retains in-frame clones only, with some absent. The repertoire holds around 150,000 clones, with approximately 84% as singletons. Per germline, CDR1 SGHTA and CDR2 FQGNSA. V gave up 5 bases and J gave up 2 bases, with 8 bases separating them. CDR3 length: 13 amino acids. Sequenced input: peripheral blood. This sequence originates from an elderly woman in a cohort sampled during active or convalescent COVID-19. The chain recombines TRBV7-2 with TRBJ2-3; perhaps TRBD1 as D (5 bases). The CDR3 loop reads CASSRQITDTQYF. CDR3 in DNA: TGTGCCAGCAGCCGACAGATCACAGATACGCAGTATTTT. The whole variable domain, remainder taken from reference TRBV7-2 and TRBJ2-3, is GAGVSQSPSNKVTEKGKDVELRCDPISGHTALYWYRQSLGQGLEFLIYFQGNSAPDKSGLPSDRFSAERTGGSVSTLTIQRTQQEDSAVYLCASSRQITDTQYFGPGTRLTVL.